These 24 T cell receptor beta chains originate from one sample sequenced in a study of cytomegalovirus exposure and HLA in healthy donors. 13 Jbeta primers and 60 Vbeta primers were used for the PCR. Profiling relied on immunoSEQ multiplex PCR, and the TCRdb table lists in-frame clones only, not all of them. The data hold roughly 120,000 clones, with over 60% observed a single time. Sequenced material: PBMCs. All receptors derive from a woman aged 55-70 years in good health and CMV-seropositive.

The chain carries TRBV10-3 and TRBJ2-3; 10 bases agree with TRBD2. Germline CDR1 is ENHRY and CDR2 is SYGVKD. The CDR3 contains 18 residues. V shed 0 bases and J 2 bases; nucleotides not matched to a gene: 8. CDR3 sequence: CAISESLGSGGATDTQYF. The CDR3 DNA follows: TGTGCCATCAGTGAGTCGTTGGGGAGCGGGGGGGCCACAGATACGCAGTATTTT.

V usage is TRBV5-8 and J usage is TRBJ2-3; D perhaps matches TRBD2 (6 bases). Germline CDR1 is SGHTS and CDR2 is YDEGEE. V lost 1 base and J 10 bases, leaving 7 bases between the germline ends. The CDR3 loop spans 11 amino acids. The chain's CDR3 is CASSLREAQYF. CDR3 bases: TGTGCCAGCAGCTTGAGGGAGGCGCAGTATTTT.

The rearrangement uses TRBV6-1 and TRBJ2-7; 9 bases line up with TRBD1. Germline values: CDR1 MNHNS, CDR2 SASEGT. J lost 3 bases, V lost 7 bases, and 4 bases had no gene match. The CDR3 totals 13 residues. This CDR3 reads CASTPGQGYEQYF. The CDR3 DNA sequence: TGTGCCAGCACTCCGGGACAGGGCTACGAGCAGTACTTC.

Only a few counts were recorded for this clone. J is TRBJ1-2 and V is TRBV6-6; D gene unclear. Germline values: CDR1 MNHNY, CDR2 SVGAGI (reference sequence). The CDR3 has 13 residues. V lost 5 bases, J lost 6 bases, and 13 bases lay in between. This CDR3 is CASSPQVEDGYTF. CDR3 DNA sequence: TGTGCCAGCAGTCCCCAGGTTGAAGATGGCTACACCTTC.

This clone was observed a few times. The CDR3 sequence: CASSLVVSSSYEQYF. CDR3 nucleotide sequence: TGTGCCAGCAGCTTAGTTGTGTCTAGCTCCTACGAGCAGTACTTC. V usage is TRBV7-9 and J usage is TRBJ2-7; D remains unclear. The germline CDR1 and CDR2 sequences are SEHNR and FQNEAQ (reference sequence). This CDR3 is built from 15 residues. V dropped 1 base and J dropped 0 bases, with 10 bases sitting between them.

The chain employs TRBV5-1 and TRBJ2-1; the match to TRBD2 covers 14 bases. The V gene end was trimmed by 3 bases and the J gene end by 3 bases; junction bases not matched to a gene: 2. The CDR3 is 16 amino acids. Germline-derived CDR1 and CDR2 are SGHRS and YFSETQ. Written as DNA, the CDR3 is TGCGCCAGCAGCTCCGGACTAGCGGGAGGCTACAATGAGCAGTTCTTC. This translates into CASSSGLAGGYNEQFF.

The V gene is TRBV7-2, the J gene TRBJ2-7; D is ambiguous. Looked up from germline, CDR1 is SGHTA and CDR2 is FQGNSA. There are 14 residues in the CDR3. The V end was cut by 5 bases, the J end by 6 bases, with 17 bases between. Written as DNA, the CDR3 is TGTGCCAGCAGCCCCTCCGGGTCGCCCCGCGAGCAGTACTTC. Its protein is CASSPSGSPREQYF. Full variable domain (outside the CDR3, taken from reference TRBV7-2 and TRBJ2-7): GAGVSQSPSNKVTEKGKDVELRCDPISGHTALYWYRQSLGQGLEFLIYFQGNSAPDKSGLPSDRFSAERTGGSVSTLTIQRTQQEDSAVYLCASSPSGSPREQYFGPGTRLTVT.

The V call is TRBV11-2, the J call TRBJ1-4, with 7 nucleotides matching TRBD1. This CDR3 contains 13 residues. Germline V gene sequence: CDR1 SGHAT, CDR2 FQNNGV. V was clipped by 4 bases and J by 8 bases; unmatched bases: 4. The CDR3 sequence: CASSYPGGEKLFF. The CDR3 nucleotides read TGTGCCAGCAGCTACCCAGGGGGAGAAAAACTGTTTTTT.

The chain links TRBV19 to TRBJ1-4; D might be TRBD1 (5 bases). Germline lookup yields CDR1 LNHDA and CDR2 SQIVND (reference sequence). There are 15 residues in the CDR3. The ends were cut back, 5 bases at V and 6 bases at J, with 16 bases in the middle. CDR3 bases: TGTGCCAGTAGTGGAAATGGGGCAGAAGATGAAAAACTGTTTTTT. It specifies CASSGNGAEDEKLFF.

The chain employs TRBV5-1 and TRBJ2-1; TRBD2 might be the D (6 bases). The CDR3 spans 13 residues. Germline CDR1 is SGHRS and CDR2 is YFSETQ. V was trimmed by 4 bases and J by 13 bases, leaving 18 bases between them. The CDR3 loop is CASSLGPVRDQFF. The CDR3 region has the DNA TGCGCCAGCAGCCTGGGTCCTGTGCGGGATCAGTTCTTC. Full variable domain (outside the CDR3, taken from reference TRBV5-1 and TRBJ2-1): KAGVTQTPRYLIKTRGQQVTLSCSPISGHRSVSWYQQTPGQGLQFLFEYFSETQRNKGNFPGRFSGRQFSNSRSEMNVSTLELGDSALYLCASSLGPVRDQFFGPGTRLTVL.

The rearrangement uses TRBV30 and TRBJ1-2, with D hard to call. The CDR3 loop spans 12 amino acids. The germline V gene encodes CDR1 GTSNPN and CDR2 SVGIG (reference sequence). The V end lost 2 bases, the J end lost 7 bases, and 11 bases lay between the germline ends. The CDR3 sequence: CAWSTTPSGYTF. In nucleotides, the CDR3 is TGTGCCTGGAGTACCACCCCGAGTGGCTACACCTTC.

The rearrangement joins TRBV28 to TRBJ2-7; 9 bases align to TRBD2. Germline CDR1 is MDHEN and CDR2 is SYDVKM. CDR3 length: 14 amino acids. The V and J ends lost 5 bases and 2 bases, in that order; junction bases with no gene match: 4. CDR3 region: CASSVTSGTYEQYF. The CDR3 nucleotides read TGTGCCAGCAGTGTGACTAGCGGAACCTACGAGCAGTACTTC. Variable domain in full (rest from reference TRBV28 and TRBJ2-7): DVKVTQSSRYLVKRTGEKVFLECVQDMDHENMFWYRQDPGLGLRLIYFSYDVKMKEKGDIPEGYSVSREKKERFSLILESASTNQTSMYLCASSVTSGTYEQYFGPGTRLTVT.

V and J are TRBV19 and TRBJ1-5, with D unclear. Trimming removed 4 bases from V and 3 bases from J, with 19 bases in between. The CDR3 sequence is 17 residues long. Germline V lookup: CDR1 LNHDA, CDR2 SQIVND (reference sequence). The CDR3 DNA reads TGTGCCAGTAGTAGGCTCTTGCGCGGTGCAATCAATCAGCCCCAGCATTTT. Its translation: CASSRLLRGAINQPQHF.

The V gene is TRBV7-8, the J gene TRBJ1-3; 7 bases line up with TRBD1. Unmatched junction bases numbered 7, after V lost 5 bases and J lost 0 bases. Looked up from germline, CDR1 is SGHVS and CDR2 is FQNEAQ. The CDR3 is made up of 16 amino acids. The CDR3: CASSRTGQSSGNTIYF. CDR3 nucleotide sequence: TGTGCCAGCAGCAGGACAGGACAAAGCTCTGGAAACACCATATATTTT.

This clone was counted a single time. The rearrangement uses TRBV5-1 and TRBJ1-5; no definite D call. The length of the CDR3 is 13 residues. Germline V lookup: CDR1 SGHRS, CDR2 YFSETQ. V was clipped by 5 bases and J by 8 bases, with 14 bases between them. The CDR3 spells CASRIDFREPQHF. CDR3 DNA: TGCGCCAGCAGAATTGATTTCCGGGAGCCCCAGCATTTT.

The chain combines TRBV28 with TRBJ1-4; the match to TRBD1 covers 9 bases. In germline, CDR1 is MDHEN, CDR2 SYDVKM. The CDR3 covers 14 residues. Unmatched junction bases numbered 8, after V lost 8 bases and J lost 7 bases. The CDR3 DNA reads as TGTGCCAGCGGACAGGGGCGGTTGTCTGAAAAACTGTTTTTT. It translates to CASGQGRLSEKLFF. The complete variable domain, with remaining parts taken from reference TRBV28 and TRBJ1-4, reads DVKVTQSSRYLVKRTGEKVFLECVQDMDHENMFWYRQDPGLGLRLIYFSYDVKMKEKGDIPEGYSVSREKKERFSLILESASTNQTSMYLCASGQGRLSEKLFFGSGTQLSVL.

This chain uses TRBV18 with TRBJ1-3; TRBD1 aligns across 12 bases. The V and J ends lost 3 bases and 0 bases, in that order; junction bases with no gene match: 9. CDR3 length equals 19 residues. Germline V lookup: CDR1 KGHSH, CDR2 LQKENI. The CDR3 DNA is TGTGCCAGCTCACCTAGGGGACAGGGGGCGATCAGCTCTGGAAACACCATATATTTT. Translation: CASSPRGQGAISSGNTIYF.

This rearrangement joins TRBV6-5 to TRBJ2-1, with TRBD2 matching 7 bases. CDR3 size: 16 residues. Germline V CDR1 and CDR2: MNHEY, SVGAGI. Trimming at V came to 0 bases and at J to 4 bases, leaving 6 bases not matched to a gene. As DNA, the CDR3 is TGTGCCAGCAGTTACTCGGGAACGGGAGGTTACAATGAGCAGTTCTTC. The encoded protein is CASSYSGTGGYNEQFF.

This clone was recorded once. The rearrangement uses TRBV6-5 and TRBJ2-2, with TRBD2 as a possible D gene (6 bases). Germline V gives CDR1 MNHEY, CDR2 SVGAGI. V lost 8 bases, J lost 5 bases, and 18 bases lay in between. The CDR3 is 15 residues long. The CDR3 DNA sequence: TGTGCCAGCGGGCGACGGGAGATCGGAACCGGGGAGCTGTTTTTT. This gives the protein CASGRREIGTGELFF.

Concerning this clone itself: At one of its ends the junction is not consistent with the germline gene, which may arise from a read error. The sample holds other DNA sequences that translate to the same CDR3. V usage is TRBV15 and J usage is TRBJ1-5; D possibly corresponds to TRBD1 (6 bases). Germline V gene sequence: CDR1 LNHNV, CDR2 YYDKDF (reference sequence). CDR3 size: 16 residues. CDR3 region: CATSRLQGVMQQPQHF. The CDR3 nucleotides are TGTGCCACCAGCAGACTACAGGGAGTTATGCAACAGCCCCAGCATTTC.

This chain joins TRBV7-8 and TRBJ2-7, with a possible D match to TRBD2 (5 bases). CDR1 and CDR2 (germline): SGHVS, FQNEAQ. The V and J ends lost 4 bases and 0 bases respectively, with 10 bases between them. There are 14 residues in the CDR3. The CDR3 DNA follows: TGTGCCAGCAGCTCTACTAGGGCCTCCTACGAGCAGTACTTC. Its translation is CASSSTRASYEQYF.

The rearrangement links TRBV6-6 to TRBJ2-7; 13 nucleotides agree with TRBD2. The CDR3 extends over 14 amino acids. Germline loops: CDR1 MNHNY, CDR2 SVGAGI (reference sequence). V was clipped by 6 bases and J by 6 bases; unmatched bases: 5. The CDR3 bases are TGTGCCAGCAGAGACGGGACTAGCGGGACCGAGCAGTACTTC. The encoded protein is CASRDGTSGTEQYF.

The chain links TRBV27 to TRBJ1-4; D might be TRBD1 (5 bases). V was cut by 3 bases and J by 8 bases, with 7 bases left in between. The length of the CDR3 is 12 residues. Germline CDR1 is MNHEY and CDR2 is SMNVEV (reference sequence). CDR3 region: CASSLRGEKLFF. In DNA form, the CDR3 reads TGTGCCAGCAGTTTGCGGGGGGAAAAACTGTTTTTT. The complete variable domain, with remaining parts taken from reference TRBV27 and TRBJ1-4, reads EAQVTQNPRYLITVTGKKLTVTCSQNMNHEYMSWYRQDPGLGLRQIYYSMNVEVTDKGDVPEGYKVSRKEKRNFPLILESPSPNQTSLYFCASSLRGEKLFFGSGTQLSVL.

The chain couples TRBV4-3 to TRBJ2-1; weak D call: TRBD2 (6 bases). The ends were cut back, 0 bases at V and 0 bases at J, with 21 bases in the middle. The CDR3 loop spans 20 amino acids. In germline, CDR1 is LGHNA, CDR2 YSLEER. CDR3 protein: CASSQDAEPGLIDSYNEQFF. The CDR3 bases are TGCGCCAGCAGCCAAGACGCCGAACCGGGACTCATAGACTCCTACAATGAGCAGTTCTTC.